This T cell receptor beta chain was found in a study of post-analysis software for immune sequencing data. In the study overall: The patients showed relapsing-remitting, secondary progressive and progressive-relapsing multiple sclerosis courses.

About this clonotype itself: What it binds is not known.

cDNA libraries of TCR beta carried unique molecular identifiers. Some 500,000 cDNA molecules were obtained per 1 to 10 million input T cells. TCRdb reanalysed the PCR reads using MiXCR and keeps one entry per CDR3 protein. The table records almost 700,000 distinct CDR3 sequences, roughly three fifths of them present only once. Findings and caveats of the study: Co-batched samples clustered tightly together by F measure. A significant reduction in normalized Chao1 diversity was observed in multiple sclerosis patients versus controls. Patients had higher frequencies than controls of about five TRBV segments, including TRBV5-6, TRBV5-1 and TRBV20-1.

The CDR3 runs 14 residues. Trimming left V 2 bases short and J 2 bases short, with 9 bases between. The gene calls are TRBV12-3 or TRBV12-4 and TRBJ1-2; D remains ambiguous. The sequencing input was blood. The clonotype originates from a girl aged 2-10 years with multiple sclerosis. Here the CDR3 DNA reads TGTGCCAGCAGTTTAAGCCAGACAAACTATGGCTACACCTTC. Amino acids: CASSLSQTNYGYTF.